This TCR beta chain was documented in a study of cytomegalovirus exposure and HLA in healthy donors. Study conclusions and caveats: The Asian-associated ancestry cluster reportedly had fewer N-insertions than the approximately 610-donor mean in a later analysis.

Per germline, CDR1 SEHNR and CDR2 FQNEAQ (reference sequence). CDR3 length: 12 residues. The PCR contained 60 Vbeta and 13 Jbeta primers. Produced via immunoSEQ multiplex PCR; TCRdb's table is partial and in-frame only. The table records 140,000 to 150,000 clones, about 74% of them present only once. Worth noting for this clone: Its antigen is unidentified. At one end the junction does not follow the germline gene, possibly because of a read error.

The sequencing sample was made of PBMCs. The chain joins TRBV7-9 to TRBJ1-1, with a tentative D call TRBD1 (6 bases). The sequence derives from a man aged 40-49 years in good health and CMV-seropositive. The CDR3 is CSSTPWGPEAFF. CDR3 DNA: TGTTCCAGCACCCCCTGGGGGCCTGAAGCTTTCTTT.